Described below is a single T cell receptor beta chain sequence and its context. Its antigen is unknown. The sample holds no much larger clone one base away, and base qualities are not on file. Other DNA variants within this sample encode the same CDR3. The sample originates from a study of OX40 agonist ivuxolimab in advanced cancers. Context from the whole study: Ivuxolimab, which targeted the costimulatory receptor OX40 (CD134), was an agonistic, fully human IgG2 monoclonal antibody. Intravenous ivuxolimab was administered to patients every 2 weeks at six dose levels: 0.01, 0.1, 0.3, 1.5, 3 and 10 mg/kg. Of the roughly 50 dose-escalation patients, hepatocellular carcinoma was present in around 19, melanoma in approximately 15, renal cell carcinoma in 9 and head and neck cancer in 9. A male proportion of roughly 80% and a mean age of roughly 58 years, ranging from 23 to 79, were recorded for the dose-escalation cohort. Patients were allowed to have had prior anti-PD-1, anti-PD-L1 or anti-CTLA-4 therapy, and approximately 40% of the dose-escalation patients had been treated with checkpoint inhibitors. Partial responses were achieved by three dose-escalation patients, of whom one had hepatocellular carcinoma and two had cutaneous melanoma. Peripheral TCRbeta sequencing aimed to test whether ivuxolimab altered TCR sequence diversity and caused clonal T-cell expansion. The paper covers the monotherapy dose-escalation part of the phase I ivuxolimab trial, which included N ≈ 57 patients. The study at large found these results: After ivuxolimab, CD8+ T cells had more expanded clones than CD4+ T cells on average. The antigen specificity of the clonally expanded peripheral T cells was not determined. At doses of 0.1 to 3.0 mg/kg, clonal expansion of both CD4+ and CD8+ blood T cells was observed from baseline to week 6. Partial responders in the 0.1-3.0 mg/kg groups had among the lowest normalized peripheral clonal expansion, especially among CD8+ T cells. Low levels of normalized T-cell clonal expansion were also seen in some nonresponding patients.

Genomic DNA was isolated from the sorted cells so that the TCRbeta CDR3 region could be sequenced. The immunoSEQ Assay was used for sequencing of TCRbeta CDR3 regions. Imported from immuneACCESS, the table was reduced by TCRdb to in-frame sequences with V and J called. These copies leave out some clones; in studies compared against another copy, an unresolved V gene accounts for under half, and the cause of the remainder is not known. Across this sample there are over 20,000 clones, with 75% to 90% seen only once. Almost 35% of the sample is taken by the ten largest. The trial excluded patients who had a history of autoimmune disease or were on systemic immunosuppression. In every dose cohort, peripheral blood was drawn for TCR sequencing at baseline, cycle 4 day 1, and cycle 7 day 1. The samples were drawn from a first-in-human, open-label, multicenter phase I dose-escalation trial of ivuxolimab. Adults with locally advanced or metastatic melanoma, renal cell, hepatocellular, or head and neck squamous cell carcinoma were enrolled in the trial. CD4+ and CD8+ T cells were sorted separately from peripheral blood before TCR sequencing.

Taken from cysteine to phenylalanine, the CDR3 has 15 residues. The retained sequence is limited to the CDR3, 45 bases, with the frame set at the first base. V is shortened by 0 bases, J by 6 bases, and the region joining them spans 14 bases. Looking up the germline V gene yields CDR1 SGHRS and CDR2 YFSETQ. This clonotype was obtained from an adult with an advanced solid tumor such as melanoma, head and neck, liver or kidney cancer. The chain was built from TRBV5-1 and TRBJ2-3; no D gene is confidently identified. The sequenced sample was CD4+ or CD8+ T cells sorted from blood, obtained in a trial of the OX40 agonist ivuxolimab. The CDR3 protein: CASSLAGGPLDTQYF. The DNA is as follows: TGCGCCAGCAGCTTGGCCGGTGGCCCACTGGATACGCAGTATTTT.